This T cell receptor beta chain appears in the sequencing data of a study of blood T cell repertoires in COVID-19. As processed by the authors: Nucleated cell counts were estimated from reference gene primer amplification. The repertoire was sequenced with immunoSEQ multiplex PCR; TCRdb's copy has only in-frame clones and lacks some. V and J calls and clone size are given by that table; D and trimming were obtained from the DNA. This repertoire shows about 140,000 clones, about 86% found once; its top ten account for 3.5% to 5.5%. This clone was picked up one time. The CDR3 covers 16 residues. J lost 4 bases, V lost 3 bases, and 9 bases had no gene match. Germline assignment: CDR1 KGHSH and CDR2 LQKENI.

This receptor was taken from a woman in her forties with acute or convalescent COVID-19. This chain links TRBV18 with TRBJ1-1; 9 bases align to TRBD1. The sample consisted of peripheral blood. The CDR3 reads CASSPLTGGDVTEAFF. Written as DNA, the CDR3 is TGTGCCAGCTCACCCTTGACAGGGGGGGACGTCACTGAAGCTTTCTTT.